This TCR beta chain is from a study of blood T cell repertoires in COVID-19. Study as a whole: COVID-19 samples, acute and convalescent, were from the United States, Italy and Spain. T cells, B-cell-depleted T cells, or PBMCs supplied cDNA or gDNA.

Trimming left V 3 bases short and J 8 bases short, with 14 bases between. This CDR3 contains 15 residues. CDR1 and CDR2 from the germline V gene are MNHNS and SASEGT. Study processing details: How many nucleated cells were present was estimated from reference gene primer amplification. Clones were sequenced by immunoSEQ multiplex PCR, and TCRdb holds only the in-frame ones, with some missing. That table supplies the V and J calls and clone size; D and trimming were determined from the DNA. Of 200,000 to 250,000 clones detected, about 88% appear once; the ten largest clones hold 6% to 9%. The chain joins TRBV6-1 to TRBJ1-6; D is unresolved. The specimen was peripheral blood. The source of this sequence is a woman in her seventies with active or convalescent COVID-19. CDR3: CASSDQTLHDSPLHF. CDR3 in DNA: TGTGCCAGCAGTGACCAAACTCTCCATGATTCACCCCTCCACTTT.